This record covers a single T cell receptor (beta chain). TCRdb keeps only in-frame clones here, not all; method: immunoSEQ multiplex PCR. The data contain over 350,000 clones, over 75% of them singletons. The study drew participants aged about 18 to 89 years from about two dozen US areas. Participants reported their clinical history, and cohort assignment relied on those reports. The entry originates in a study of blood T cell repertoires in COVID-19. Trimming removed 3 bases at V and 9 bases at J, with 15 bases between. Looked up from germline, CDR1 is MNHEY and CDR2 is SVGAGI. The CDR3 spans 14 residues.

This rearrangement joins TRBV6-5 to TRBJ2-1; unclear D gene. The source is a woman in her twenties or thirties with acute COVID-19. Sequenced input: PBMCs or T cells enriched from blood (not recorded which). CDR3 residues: CASSYNIGSGEQFF. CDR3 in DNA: TGTGCCAGCAGTTATAATATCGGGTCGGGTGAGCAGTTCTTC.